Below are 21 T cell receptor beta chains sequenced from a single sample in a study of T-cell reconstitution after alpha-beta-depleted transplantation in children. Unique molecular identifiers were incorporated into the prepared TCRbeta library. In TCRdb, the PCR reads were re-called with MiXCR into one record per CDR3 protein. The sample shows over 550,000 distinct CDR3 sequences, 10% of them seen only once. The source was PBMCs from the stem cell graft donor, collected from the stem cell graft. Receptors originate from a human donor who donated a stem cell graft to a child with acute myeloid leukemia.

The chain has TRBV7-9 and TRBJ2-1; 7 bases map to TRBD1. Trimming cost V 0 bases and J 10 bases; bases outside gene matches: 12. CDR1 is SEHNR, CDR2 FQNEAQ, per germline (reference sequence). The length of the CDR3 is 16 residues. Here the CDR3 reads CASSLAQGSRPLEQFF. In nucleotides, the CDR3 is TGTGCCAGCAGCTTAGCACAGGGGTCCCGACCTTTAGAGCAGTTCTTC.

This clonotype appeared a few times. The chain links TRBV12-5 to TRBJ2-5; the match to TRBD1 covers 9 bases. Germline CDR1 is LGHNT and CDR2 is FRNRAP. The CDR3 extends over 16 amino acids. The junction had 10 bases not matched to a gene; V was cut back by 3 bases and J by 5 bases. This CDR3 is CASGLPGQGTFETQYF. The CDR3 coding sequence is TGTGCTAGTGGTTTACCGGGACAGGGCACTTTCGAGACCCAGTACTTC.

The chain joins TRBV18 to TRBJ2-4; a weak D match, TRBD1 (5 bases). This CDR3 is built from 16 residues. Trimming shortened V by 3 bases and J by 0 bases, and 12 bases separated the two germline ends. Germline V gives CDR1 KGHSH, CDR2 LQKENI. The CDR3 bases are TGTGCCAGCTCACCCTTAGGACAAGTAGCCAAAAACATTCAGTACTTC. Amino acids: CASSPLGQVAKNIQYF.

This clonotype showed up just a few times. The genes are TRBV20-1 and TRBJ2-1, with 9 nucleotides matching TRBD1. Germline CDR1 DFQATT, CDR2 SNEGSKA (reference sequence). V shed 6 bases and J 5 bases; nucleotides not matched to a gene: 11. The CDR3 contains 15 residues. Here the CDR3 reads CSAMTYRGPNNEQFF. For the CDR3, the DNA is TGCAGTGCCATGACGTACAGGGGGCCCAACAATGAGCAGTTCTTC.

This clonotype was counted at least ten times. CDR3 coding DNA: TGTGCCAGCAGCTTCCTCTCAGCGGGAGGGCCCGTAAATGAGCAGTTCTTC. Its translation is CASSFLSAGGPVNEQFF. The V and J genes are TRBV28 and TRBJ2-1; the match to TRBD2 covers 10 bases. The CDR3 runs to 17 residues. Germline V gives CDR1 MDHEN, CDR2 SYDVKM. V lost 6 bases to trimming and J lost 7 bases; unmatched junction nucleotides: 15.

The sample holds many counts of this clonotype. The chain has TRBV7-3 and TRBJ2-2; D unresolved. This CDR3 region has 15 residues. The germline gives CDR1 SGHTA, CDR2 FQGTGA. Trimming left V 1 base short and J 1 base short, with 7 bases between. The CDR3 protein is CASSLSAGNTGELFF. CDR3 DNA sequence: TGTGCCAGCAGCTTAAGCGCCGGGAACACCGGGGAGCTGTTTTTT. Drawing the rest from reference TRBV7-3 and TRBJ2-2, the complete variable domain is GAGVSQTPSNKVTEKGKYVELRCDPISGHTALYWYRQSLGQGPEFLIYFQGTGAADDSGLPNDRFFAVRPEGSVSTLKIQRTERGDSAVYLCASSLSAGNTGELFFGEGSRLTVL.

The chain employs TRBV5-1 and TRBJ2-2; TRBD1 aligns across 11 bases. With 3 bases clipped from V and 3 bases from J, the junction kept 4 bases outside the gene matches. CDR3 length equals 16 residues. Germline lookup yields CDR1 SGHRS and CDR2 YFSETQ. CDR3 in amino acids: CASSSPGQGDTGELFF. DNA of the CDR3: TGCGCCAGCAGCTCTCCGGGACAGGGGGACACCGGGGAGCTGTTTTTT.

This clonotype was recorded a few times. V gene TRBV20-1 combines with J gene TRBJ2-1; 8 bases agree with TRBD2. From germline, CDR1 is DFQATT and CDR2 SNEGSKA (reference sequence). Trimming at V came to 8 bases and at J to 5 bases, leaving 14 bases not matched to a gene. The CDR3 runs to 15 residues. The CDR3 loop is CSPRQAGVGNNEQFF. The CDR3 nucleotides read TGCAGTCCACGCCAAGCGGGAGTAGGAAACAATGAGCAGTTCTTC.

The sample holds many counts of this clonotype. The V and J genes are TRBV7-2 and TRBJ2-3, with TRBD2 identical over 15 bases. The trim removed 8 bases at V and 4 bases at J, leaving 1 base unmatched. The CDR3 consists of 14 residues. Germline CDR1 reads SGHTA; CDR2 reads FQGNSA. The DNA for the CDR3 is TGTGCCAGCGGACTAGCGGGAGGGGCAGATACGCAGTATTTT. Translating it yields CASGLAGGADTQYF.

The chain carries TRBV14 and TRBJ1-2; D perhaps matches TRBD1 (5 bases). The CDR3 contains 15 residues. Trimming removed 0 bases from V and 7 bases from J, with 15 bases in between. Germline V gene sequence: CDR1 SGHDN, CDR2 FVKESK. For the CDR3, the DNA is TGTGCCAGCAGCCAAGATCTGGCAGGGATCGGTGGCTACACCTTC. As protein: CASSQDLAGIGGYTF.

The chain is built from TRBV29-1 and TRBJ2-1; 10 bases align to TRBD1. There are 14 residues in the CDR3. Germline V gene sequence: CDR1 SQVTM, CDR2 ANQGSEA. V was clipped by 4 bases and J by 7 bases; unmatched bases: 7. In nucleotides, the CDR3 is TGCAGCGTTGCCCCGGGACAGGGGATAAATGAGCAGTTCTTC. As protein: CSVAPGQGINEQFF.

This clonotype was counted only a few times. One junction end does not reproduce the germline sequence, and a read error may be involved. The chain uses TRBV12-3 or TRBV12-4 and TRBJ2-1; 13 nucleotides align to TRBD2. The CDR3 contains 11 residues. In DNA form, the CDR3 reads TGTGCCAGCAGTTTCGGACTAGCGGGAGCCTTC. This translates into CASSFGLAGAF.

This clonotype was detected only a few times. The rearrangement joins TRBV6-5 to TRBJ1-5; 8 positions match TRBD1. Germline CDR1 and CDR2: MNHEY and SVGAGI. The CDR3 totals 15 residues. The V gene end was trimmed by 2 bases and the J gene end by 3 bases; junction bases not matched to a gene: 3. The CDR3 sequence: CASSYGGQVNQPQHF. DNA for the CDR3: TGTGCCAGCAGTTACGGGGGACAGGTCAATCAGCCCCAGCATTTT.

This clonotype was seen repeatedly, ten times or more. The chain has TRBV20-1 and TRBJ2-5, with a weak D call TRBD1 (6 bases). CDR1 and CDR2 (germline): DFQATT, SNEGSKA (reference sequence). The CDR3 runs to 13 residues. The ends were cut back, 5 bases at V and 5 bases at J, with 15 bases in the middle. Here the CDR3 reads CSAVAGVRETQYF. The CDR3 region has the DNA TGCAGTGCTGTGGCAGGGGTGCGTGAGACCCAGTACTTC.

Comment on this clonotype: Possible read error: a much larger clone is one base away. No conserved phenylalanine or tryptophan is present at the end of the CDR3, so a read error is the likely explanation. The chain links TRBV10-3 to TRBJ2-7; 8 nucleotides align to TRBD1. The V segment lost 4 bases and the J segment 6 bases; nucleotides outside the gene matches: 5. This CDR3 comprises 13 residues. The germline V gene has CDR1 ENHRY and CDR2 SYGVKD. CDR3 coding DNA: TGTGCCATCAGTGGGTTACAGGGGGGCGAGCAGTACTTG. Protein: CAISGLQGGEQYL.

This clonotype was seen ten or more times. The chain has TRBV7-9 and TRBJ2-1; weak D call: TRBD2 (5 bases). V lost 5 bases and J lost 6, with 8 bases in between. The CDR3 contains 12 residues. Germline assignment: CDR1 SEHNR and CDR2 FQNEAQ (reference sequence). DNA for the CDR3: TGTGCCAGCAGCACTCGGGGCAATGAGCAGTTCTTC. It yields the protein CASSTRGNEQFF.

Ten or more counts support this clonotype. The V call is TRBV9, the J call TRBJ1-5; weak D call: TRBD1 (5 bases). From germline, CDR1 is SGDLS and CDR2 YYNGEE. The CDR3 has 14 amino acids. V lost 3 bases and J lost 7, with 14 bases in between. The CDR3 region is CASSDRPFGQPQHF. The CDR3, as DNA: TGTGCCAGCAGCGACAGGCCCTTTGGGCAGCCCCAGCATTTT.

The sample holds a few counts of this clonotype. The V call is TRBV19, the J call TRBJ1-6; 7 bases line up with TRBD1. J lost 5 bases, V lost 7 bases, and 5 bases had no gene match. The CDR3 length is 14 residues. Looked up from germline, CDR1 is LNHDA and CDR2 is SQIVND (reference sequence). The CDR3 DNA sequence: TGTGCCAGTACTTACAGGGGAAATAATTCACCCCTCCACTTT. Amino acid sequence: CASTYRGNNSPLHF.

This chain joins TRBV20-1 and TRBJ2-3; 9 nucleotides match TRBD2. Per the germline V gene, CDR1 is DFQATT and CDR2 is SNEGSKA (reference sequence). Unmatched junction bases numbered 18, after V lost 6 bases and J lost 2 bases. CDR3 length: 18 amino acids. CDR3 sequence: CSAPARGGRDLYTDTQYF. DNA for the CDR3: TGCAGTGCCCCCGCTCGGGGCGGGAGGGATCTTTACACAGATACGCAGTATTTT.

The J gene is TRBJ1-2, the V gene TRBV11-2, with no clear D. The V end was cut by 5 bases, the J end by 2 bases, with 15 bases between. The germline gives CDR1 SGHAT, CDR2 FQNNGV. CDR3 length: 15 amino acids. The CDR3 reads CASSPGRTTNYGYTF. The CDR3 DNA follows: TGTGCCAGCAGCCCAGGACGGACCACCAACTATGGCTACACCTTC.

Only a few counts were recorded for this clonotype. This rearrangement joins TRBV7-8 to TRBJ2-3; TRBD2 matches 13 bases. CDR1 is SGHVS, CDR2 FQNEAQ, per germline. V was pared by 4 bases and J by 4 bases, with 5 bases of the junction left unmatched. The CDR3 is 16 residues long. In nucleotides, the CDR3 is TGTGCCAGCAGCTCCCGAACTAGCGGGGGGGCAGATACGCAGTATTTT. This translates into CASSSRTSGGADTQYF.